This T cell receptor (beta chain) originates from a study of OX40 agonist ivuxolimab in advanced cancers. Repertoires were generated with immunoSEQ multiplex PCR, while TCRdb's copy carries only in-frame clones and drops some. The sample lists about 120,000 clones; about 94% were seen once. V shed 1 base and J 4 bases; nucleotides not matched to a gene: 5. This CDR3 has 15 residues. The germline CDR1 and CDR2 sequences are SGHTA and FQGNSA. Details on this clone: The antigen remains undetermined.

Study-level points and caveats: Among expanded peripheral T cells, antigen specificity went undetermined. Clonal expansion from baseline to week 6 occurred in both CD4+ and CD8+ T cells.

The source was CD4+ or CD8+ T cells sorted from blood, collected in a trial of the OX40 agonist ivuxolimab. This TCR was recovered from an adult with an advanced solid tumor such as melanoma, head and neck, liver or kidney cancer. The chain is built from TRBV7-2 and TRBJ2-7; TRBD2 matches at 9 bases. CDR3 nucleotide sequence: TGTGCCAGCAGCTTAGTTCTAGCGGGGCCTTACGAGCAGTACTTC. Translating it yields CASSLVLAGPYEQYF.